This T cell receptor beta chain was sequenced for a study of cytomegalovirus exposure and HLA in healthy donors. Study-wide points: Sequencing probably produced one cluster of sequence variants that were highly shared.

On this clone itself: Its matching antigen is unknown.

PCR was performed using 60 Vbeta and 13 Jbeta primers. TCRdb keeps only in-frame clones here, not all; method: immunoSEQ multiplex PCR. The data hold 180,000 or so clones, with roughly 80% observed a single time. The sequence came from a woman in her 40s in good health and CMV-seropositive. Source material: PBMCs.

The CDR3 region has the DNA TGTGCCAGCAGCCCCGCGGGGACGTCAACTAATGAAAAACTGTTTTTT. Translated: CASSPAGTSTNEKLFF. The genes are TRBV7-9 and TRBJ1-4, with a tentative D call TRBD1 (5 bases). This CDR3 contains 16 residues. Trimming pared 5 bases from V and 0 bases from J, leaving 13 bases between. Germline V gene data show CDR1 as SEHNR and CDR2 as FQNEAQ (reference sequence).